This entry describes one T cell receptor beta chain. Generated by immunoSEQ multiplex PCR, the TCRdb table keeps only in-frame clones and is missing some. The sample consists of some 2,400,000 clones, about 94% of them appearing once. Unmatched junction bases numbered 8, after V lost 7 bases and J lost 9 bases. Germline loops: CDR1 MNHNY, CDR2 SVGAGI (reference sequence). The CDR3 is 13 amino acids. The data belong to a study of shared clonotypes between healthy human individuals. The source material was naive CD4+ T cells sorted from blood. As to subset: CD45RA+ positively selected. This TCR came from a man between 18 and 29 years old in good health. The chain combines TRBV6-6 with TRBJ2-7, with TRBD2 matching over 11 bases. The CDR3 region has the DNA TGTGCCAGCACCTTAGCGGGGGGGCTTGGGCAGTACTTC. Protein: CASTLAGGLGQYF.